The source of this T cell receptor (beta chain) is a study of Ad26.COV2.S vaccination and SARS-CoV-2 variants. On the study more broadly: Each vaccinee took Ad26.COV2.S intramuscularly, once or twice 56 days apart.

The CDR3 extends over 15 amino acids. Trimming cost V 3 bases and J 6 bases, with 18 bases left between them. Germline assignment: CDR1 SQVTM and CDR2 ANQGSEA. TCRdb's copy holds only in-frame clones and misses some; the assay was immunoSEQ multiplex PCR. This table holds about 400,000 clones, 75% to 90% found once. This clone was seen only once. Treatment of the sample: around 19 received Ad26.COV2.S at low or high dose, single or two shots; about 5 received placebo; per-sample allocation not given. All samples were drawn on day 63, counting from the first vaccine or placebo injection. An adult donor aged 18-55 years was enrolled in Boston.

This specimen was peripheral blood, taken in a trial of Ad26.COV2.S vaccine versus placebo. The V call is TRBV29-1, the J call TRBJ2-1; weak D call: TRBD2 (6 bases). The receptor was isolated from a person between 18 and 65 years old who received the Ad26.COV2.S COVID-19 vaccine or a placebo. DNA for the CDR3: TGCAGCGTTGATGTAGAGGGAGGTCCCCGCAATGAGCAGTTCTTC. It encodes CSVDVEGGPRNEQFF.